This T cell receptor beta chain was captured in a study of CD8+ T cells in alopecia areata. Study findings and constraints: Affected lesional scalp, above all in alopecia totalis/universalis, was more clonal than normal scalp.

cDNA serving as the sequencing template came from extracted, reverse transcribed RNA. This table comes from immunoSEQ multiplex PCR, and its TCRdb copy is limited to in-frame clones, with some not included. The sample carries more than 200,000 clones, 40% to 55% recorded once. Stated treatment: oral pan-JAK inhibitor, 5-10 mg twice daily. To note about this clone: No antigen is known for it.

The CDR3 is 13 amino acids. The germline gives CDR1 SNHLY, CDR2 FYNNEI. With 9 bases clipped from V and 7 bases from J, the junction kept 9 bases outside the gene matches. Sequencing was performed on CD4+ T cells sorted from blood, taken at approximately week 36, from a patient treated with tofacitinib. V usage is TRBV2 and J usage is TRBJ2-1, with 7 bases lining up with TRBD2. The sequence was obtained from a human donor with alopecia areata. CDR3 residues: CASSGLGSNEQFF. The CDR3 DNA follows: TGTGCCAGTAGCGGGCTAGGAAGTAATGAGCAGTTCTTC.